The source of this T cell receptor (beta chain) is a study of blood T cell repertoires in COVID-19. Whole-study context: COVID-19 samples, acute and convalescent, were from the United States, Italy and Spain. The analysed material was cDNA or gDNA that came from T cells, B-cell-depleted T cells, or PBMCs.

In the authors' workflow: By means of reference gene primer amplification, nucleated cell counts were estimated. The data were produced by immunoSEQ multiplex PCR, yet TCRdb's version contains in-frame clones alone and is incomplete. V, J and clone size derive from that table, while D and trimming were established from the DNA sequence. In the table there are approximately 100,000 clones, roughly 82% of which are singletons. Per germline, CDR1 MNHEY and CDR2 SMNVEV (reference sequence). After removal of 4 bases from V and 9 bases from J, the junction contained 6 bases not matched to a gene. The CDR3 loop spans 14 amino acids.

The chain couples TRBV27 to TRBJ2-1; TRBD2 matches 10 bases. Sequences were obtained from peripheral blood. The TCR sequence derives from a man between 60 and 75 years old with acute or convalescent COVID-19. CDR3 DNA sequence: TGTGCCAGCAGTTCGGGACTAGCGAACAGTGAGCAGTTCTTC. This gives the protein CASSSGLANSEQFF.